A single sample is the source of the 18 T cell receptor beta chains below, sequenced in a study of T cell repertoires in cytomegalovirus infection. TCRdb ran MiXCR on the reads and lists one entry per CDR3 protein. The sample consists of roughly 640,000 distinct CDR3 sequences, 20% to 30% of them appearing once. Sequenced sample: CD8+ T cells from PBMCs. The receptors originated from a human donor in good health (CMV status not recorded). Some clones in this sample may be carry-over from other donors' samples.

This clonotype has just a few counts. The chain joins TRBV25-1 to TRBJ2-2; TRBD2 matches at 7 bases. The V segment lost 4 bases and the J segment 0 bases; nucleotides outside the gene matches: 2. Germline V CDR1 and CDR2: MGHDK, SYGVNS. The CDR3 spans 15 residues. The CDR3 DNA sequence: TGTGCCAGCAGTGGGGACTATTCGAACACCGGGGAGCTGTTTTTT. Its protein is CASSGDYSNTGELFF. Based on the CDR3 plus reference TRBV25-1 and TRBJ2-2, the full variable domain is EADIYQTPRYLVIGTGKKITLECSQTMGHDKMYWYQQDPGMELHLIHYSYGVNSTEKGDLSSESTVSRIRTEHFPLTLESARPSHTSQYLCASSGDYSNTGELFFGEGSRLTVL.

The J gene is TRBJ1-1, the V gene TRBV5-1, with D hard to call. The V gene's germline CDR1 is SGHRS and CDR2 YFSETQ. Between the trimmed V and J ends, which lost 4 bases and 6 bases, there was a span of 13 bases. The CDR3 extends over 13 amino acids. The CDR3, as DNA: TGCGCCAGCAGCGCCTTGGGTTACCCTGAAGCTTTCTTT. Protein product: CASSALGYPEAFF.

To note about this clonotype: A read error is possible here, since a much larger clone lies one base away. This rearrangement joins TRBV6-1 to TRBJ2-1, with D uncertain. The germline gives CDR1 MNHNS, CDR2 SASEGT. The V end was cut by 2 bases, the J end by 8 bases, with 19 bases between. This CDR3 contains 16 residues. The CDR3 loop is CASSEPSDHLWDEQFF. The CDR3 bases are TGTGCCAGCAGTGAACCTTCGGACCATCTTTGGGATGAGCAGTTCTTC.

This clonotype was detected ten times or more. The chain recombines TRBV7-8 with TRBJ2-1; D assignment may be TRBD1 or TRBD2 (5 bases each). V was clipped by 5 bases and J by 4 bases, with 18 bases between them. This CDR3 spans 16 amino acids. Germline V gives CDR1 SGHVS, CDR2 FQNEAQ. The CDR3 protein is CASSAPGDRPYNEQFF. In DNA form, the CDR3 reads TGTGCCAGCAGCGCCCCCGGGGACCGCCCATACAATGAGCAGTTCTTC.

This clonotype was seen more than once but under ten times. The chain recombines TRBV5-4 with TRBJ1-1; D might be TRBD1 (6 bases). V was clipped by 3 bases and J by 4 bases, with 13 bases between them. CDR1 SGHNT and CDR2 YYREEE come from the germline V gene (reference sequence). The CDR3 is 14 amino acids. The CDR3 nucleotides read TGTGCCAGCAGCTCCTACGGGGGCTTCACTGAAGCTTTCTTT. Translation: CASSSYGGFTEAFF.

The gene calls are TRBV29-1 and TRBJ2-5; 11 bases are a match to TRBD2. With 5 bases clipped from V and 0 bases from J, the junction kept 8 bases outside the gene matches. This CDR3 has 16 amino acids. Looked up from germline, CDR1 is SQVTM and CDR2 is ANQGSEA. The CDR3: CSVYGVTSGDQETQYF. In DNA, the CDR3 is TGCAGCGTTTACGGGGTGACTAGCGGGGACCAAGAGACCCAGTACTTC.

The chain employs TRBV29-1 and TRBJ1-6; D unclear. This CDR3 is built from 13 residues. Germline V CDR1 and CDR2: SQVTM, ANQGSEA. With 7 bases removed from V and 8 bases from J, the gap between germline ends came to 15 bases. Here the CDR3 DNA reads TGCAGCGGGGGAGAGACTTACCATTCACCCCTCCACTTT. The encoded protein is CSGGETYHSPLHF.

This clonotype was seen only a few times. The CDR3 region is CATSRFLLAGGPVDDTQYF. The CDR3 coding sequence is TGTGCCACCAGCAGATTCCTTCTAGCGGGGGGCCCTGTCGATGATACGCAGTATTTT. The chain employs TRBV15 and TRBJ2-3; 11 nucleotides line up with TRBD2. Germline trimming cut 2 bases from V and 6 bases from J; bases unmatched to any gene: 16. The CDR3 contains 19 residues. Germline V lookup: CDR1 LNHNV, CDR2 YYDKDF (reference sequence).

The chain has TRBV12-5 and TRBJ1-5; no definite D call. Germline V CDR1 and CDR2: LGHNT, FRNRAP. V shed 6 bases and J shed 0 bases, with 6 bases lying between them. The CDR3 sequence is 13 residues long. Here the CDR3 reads CASGKYSNQPQHF. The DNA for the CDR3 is TGTGCTAGTGGCAAGTATAGCAATCAGCCCCAGCATTTT.

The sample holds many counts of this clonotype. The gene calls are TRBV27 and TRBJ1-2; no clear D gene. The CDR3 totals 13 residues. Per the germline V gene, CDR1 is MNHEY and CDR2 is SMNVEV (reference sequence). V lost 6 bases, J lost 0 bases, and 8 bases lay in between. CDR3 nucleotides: TGTGCCAGCAGCCCGTCGCCTAACTATGGCTACACCTTC. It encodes CASSPSPNYGYTF.

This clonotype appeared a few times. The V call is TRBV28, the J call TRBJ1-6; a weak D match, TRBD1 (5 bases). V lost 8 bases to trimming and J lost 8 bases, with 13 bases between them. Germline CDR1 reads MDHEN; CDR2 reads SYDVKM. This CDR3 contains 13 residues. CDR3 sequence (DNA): TGTGCCAGCGAGGGGTGGTTTGATTCACCCCTCCACTTT. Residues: CASEGWFDSPLHF.

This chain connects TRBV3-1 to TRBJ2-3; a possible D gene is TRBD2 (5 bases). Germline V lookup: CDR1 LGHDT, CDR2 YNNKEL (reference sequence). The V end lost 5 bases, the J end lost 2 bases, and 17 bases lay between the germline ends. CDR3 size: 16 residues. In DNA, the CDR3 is TGTGCCAGCAGCTCTCAAGGAGCGGATTTCACAGATACGCAGTATTTT. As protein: CASSSQGADFTDTQYF.

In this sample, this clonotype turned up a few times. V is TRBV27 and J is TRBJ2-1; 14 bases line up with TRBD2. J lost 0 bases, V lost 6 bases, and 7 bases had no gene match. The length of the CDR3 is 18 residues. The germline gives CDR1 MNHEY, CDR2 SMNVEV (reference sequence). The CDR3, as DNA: TGTGCCAGCAGCCCGGGACTAGCGGGGGTCCTCTCCTACAATGAGCAGTTCTTC. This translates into CASSPGLAGVLSYNEQFF.

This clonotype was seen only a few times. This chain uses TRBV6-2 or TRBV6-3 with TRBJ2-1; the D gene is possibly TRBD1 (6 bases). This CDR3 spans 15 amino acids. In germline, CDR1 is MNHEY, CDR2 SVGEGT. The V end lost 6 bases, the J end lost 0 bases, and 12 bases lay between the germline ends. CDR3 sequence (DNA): TGTGCCAGCAGCTCACAGGGAAACTCCTACAATGAGCAGTTCTTC. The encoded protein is CASSSQGNSYNEQFF.

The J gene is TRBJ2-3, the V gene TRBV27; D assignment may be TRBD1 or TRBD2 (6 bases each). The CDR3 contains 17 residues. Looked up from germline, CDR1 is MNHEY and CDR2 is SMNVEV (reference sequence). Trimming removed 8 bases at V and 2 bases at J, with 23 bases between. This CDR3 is CASCWGLPGAATDTQYF. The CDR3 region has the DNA TGTGCCAGCTGCTGGGGCCTACCGGGGGCAGCCACAGATACGCAGTATTTT.

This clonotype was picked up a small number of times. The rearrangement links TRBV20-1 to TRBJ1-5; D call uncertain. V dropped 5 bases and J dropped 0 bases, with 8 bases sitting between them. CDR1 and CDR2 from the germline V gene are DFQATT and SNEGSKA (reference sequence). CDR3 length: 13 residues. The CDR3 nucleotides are TGCAGTGCTCCGACGGTTAGCAATCAGCCCCAGCATTTT. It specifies CSAPTVSNQPQHF.

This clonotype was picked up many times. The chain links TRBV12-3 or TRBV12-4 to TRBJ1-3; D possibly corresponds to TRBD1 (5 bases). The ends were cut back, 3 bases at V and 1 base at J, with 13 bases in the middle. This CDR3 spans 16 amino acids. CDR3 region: CASSFIQGLSGNTIYF. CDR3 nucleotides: TGTGCCAGCAGTTTCATCCAGGGCTTATCTGGAAACACCATATATTTT.

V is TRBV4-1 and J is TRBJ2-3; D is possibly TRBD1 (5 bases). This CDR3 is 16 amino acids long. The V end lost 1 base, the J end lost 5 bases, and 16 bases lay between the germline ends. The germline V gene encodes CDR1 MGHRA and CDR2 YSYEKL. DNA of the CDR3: TGCGCCAGCAGCCAAGTAGTAACAGGTATTGGAGATACGCAGTATTTT. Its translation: CASSQVVTGIGDTQYF.